This T cell receptor beta chain derives from a study of blood T cell repertoires in COVID-19. About the study: Acute-phase and convalescent COVID-19 samples originated in the United States, Italy and Spain. The analysed material was cDNA or gDNA that came from T cells, B-cell-depleted T cells, or PBMCs.

Trimming removed 3 bases at V and 6 bases at J, with 11 bases between. CDR1 SEHNR and CDR2 FQNEAQ come from the germline V gene (reference sequence). The CDR3 is made up of 13 amino acids. In the original workflow: Reference gene primers were amplified, and this amplification served to estimate nucleated cell counts. The protocol was immunoSEQ multiplex PCR, while the TCRdb copy is restricted to in-frame clones and leaves out a portion. From that table come the V and J calls and clone size; the DNA was used to work out D and trimming. The sample has 200,000 to 250,000 clones, around 88% seen once; the top ten hold just over 3%.

The V and J genes are TRBV7-9 and TRBJ1-2; tentatively, D is TRBD1 (6 bases). The sample comprised peripheral blood. This TCR derives from a woman between 25 and 40 years old who had recovered from COVID-19. CDR3 DNA sequence: TGTGCCAGCAGCTTCGAGGGGGACGATGGCTACACCTTC. Residues: CASSFEGDDGYTF.